This TCR beta chain comes out of a study of OX40 agonist ivuxolimab in advanced cancers. Study in general: Treatment received earlier with anti-PD-1, anti-PD-L1 or anti-CTLA-4 agents was allowed, and roughly 40% had some. A partial response was reached by three patients: one with hepatocellular carcinoma and two with cutaneous melanoma.

Any history of autoimmune disease or systemic immunosuppression disqualified patients. At baseline, cycle 4 day 1, and cycle 7 day 1, blood was sampled. With 2 bases removed from V and 6 bases from J, the gap between germline ends came to 13 bases. The CDR3 has 14 residues. CDR1 and CDR2 (germline): SGHRS, YFSETQ. Sequenced by immunoSEQ multiplex PCR; TCRdb stores in-frame clones only, minus some. The sample comprises about 36,000 clones, 88% of which are singletons, and around 4% rests with the top ten. This specimen consisted of CD4+ or CD8+ T cells sorted from blood, obtained in a trial of the OX40 agonist ivuxolimab. The V call is TRBV5-1, the J call TRBJ2-3; possible D gene TRBD2, 6 bases. The receptor was isolated from an adult with an advanced solid tumor such as melanoma, head and neck, liver or kidney cancer. CDR3 DNA: TGCGCCAGCAGCTTCGGGAGAGGTGTTGATACGCAGTATTTT. Translated: CASSFGRGVDTQYF. Filled out from reference TRBV5-1 and TRBJ2-3, the complete variable domain reads KAGVTQTPRYLIKTRGQQVTLSCSPISGHRSVSWYQQTPGQGLQFLFEYFSETQRNKGNFPGRFSGRQFSNSRSEMNVSTLELGDSALYLCASSFGRGVDTQYFGPGTRLTVL.